Following are 19 T cell receptor beta chains from one sample sequenced in a study of CD8+ T cells in alopecia areata (dated by TCRdb to between 2018 and 2020). Library creation used the immunoSEQ multiplex PCR assay. RNA was extracted from all samples and reverse transcribed into cDNA, which served as template for TCR sequencing. This immuneACCESS table, as held by TCRdb, lists in-frame sequences with V and J called but not all clones. Of the missing ones, under half trace to an unresolved V gene in checked studies; the others have no known cause. The table for this sample lists over 120,000 clones; around 50% of them were counted only once. The biggest ten clones account for approximately 6.5% of the sample. This specimen's time point label, per the study, means: baseline before oral tofacitinib. Sequences were derived from CD4+ T cells sorted from blood, sampled at week 0. The receptors were sampled from a human donor with alopecia areata.

The CDR3, as DNA: TGTGCCAGCTCACCAGGGCCAGGCGGTGGCTACACCTTC. Amino acids: CASSPGPGGGYTF. This chain links TRBV18 with TRBJ1-2; D is ambiguous. CDR1 is KGHSH, CDR2 LQKENI, per germline. This CDR3 spans 13 amino acids. V gave up 2 bases and J gave up 7 bases, with 11 bases separating them.

This clone was observed a few times. The genes are TRBV30 and TRBJ1-5, with 7 bases that match TRBD1. This CDR3 is 14 amino acids long. Germline loops: CDR1 GTSNPN, CDR2 SVGIG (reference sequence). J gave up 2 bases and V 7 bases, and 8 bases lay outside the gene matches. The CDR3 loop reads CAFQGVKGNQPQHF. CDR3 DNA: TGTGCCTTCCAGGGGGTAAAAGGCAATCAGCCCCAGCATTTT.

The chain carries TRBV29-1 and TRBJ2-1, with D possibly being TRBD1 (6 bases). Trimming left V 4 bases short and J 7 bases short, with 8 bases between. The germline CDR1 and CDR2 sequences are SQVTM and ANQGSEA. CDR3 length equals 11 residues. The CDR3 region is CSVARGNEQFF. CDR3 coding DNA: TGCAGCGTTGCCAGGGGTAATGAGCAGTTCTTC.

The chain recombines TRBV21-1 with TRBJ2-5; the table assigns TRBD2, which was not confirmed against the DNA. TRBV21-1 is recorded as a pseudogene. The length of the CDR3 is 14 residues. The DNA of the CDR3 is TGTGCCAGCAGCAAAGATGAGGCAGAAGAGACCCAGTACTTC. Its protein product is CASSKDEAEETQYF.

The chain uses TRBV19 and TRBJ2-2, with D uncertain. V gave up 7 bases and J gave up 0 bases, with 9 bases separating them. The germline gives CDR1 LNHDA, CDR2 SQIVND (reference sequence). The CDR3 has 14 residues. The CDR3: CASNGLANTGELFF. The CDR3 coding sequence is TGTGCCAGTAATGGCTTGGCGAACACCGGGGAGCTGTTTTTT.

V gene TRBV30 combines with J gene TRBJ1-5; D may be TRBD1 (6 bases). The V and J ends lost 5 bases and 4 bases respectively, with 21 bases between them. The CDR3 has 16 amino acids. Germline assignment: CDR1 GTSNPN and CDR2 SVGIG (reference sequence). The CDR3 DNA is TGTGCCTGGGCCCCGGGGGCTACAGGGAGGAATCAGCCCCAGCATTTT. Translation gives CAWAPGATGRNQPQHF. Drawing the rest from reference TRBV30 and TRBJ1-5, the complete variable domain is SQTIHQWPATLVQPVGSPLSLECTVEGTSNPNLYWYRQAAGRGLQLLFYSVGIGQISSEVPQNLSASRPQDRQFILSSKKLLLSDSGFYLCAWAPGATGRNQPQHFGDGTRLSIL.

The chain joins TRBV5-6 to TRBJ1-5, with 10 bases matching TRBD1. Germline trimming cut 3 bases from V and 9 bases from J; bases unmatched to any gene: 6. The germline V gene has CDR1 SGHDT and CDR2 YYEEEE. There are 14 residues in the CDR3. CDR3 sequence: CASSWGQGYPPQHF. DNA of the CDR3: TGTGCCAGCAGCTGGGGACAGGGGTATCCGCCCCAGCATTTT.

The chain is built from TRBV7-2 and TRBJ2-5; D is unresolved. V shed 3 bases and J shed 4 bases, with 15 bases lying between them. Germline CDR1 reads SGHTA; CDR2 reads FQGNSA. The CDR3 totals 15 residues. The CDR3 DNA reads TGTGCCAGCAGCTTGGCGCCCAGCGACGGAGAGACCCAGTACTTC. The encoded protein is CASSLAPSDGETQYF.

The chain recombines TRBV2 with TRBJ1-2, with TRBD1 identical over 7 bases. Germline V gene lookup returns CDR1 SNHLY and CDR2 FYNNEI. J was trimmed by 8 bases and V by 7 bases; bases with no gene match: 7. This CDR3 is built from 12 residues. CDR3 loop: CASTDRNEGYTF. The CDR3 DNA sequence: TGTGCCAGCACGGACAGGAATGAGGGCTACACCTTC. Full variable domain (outside the CDR3, taken from reference TRBV2 and TRBJ1-2): EPEVTQTPSHQVTQMGQEVILRCVPISNHLYFYWYRQILGQKVEFLVSFYNNEISEKSEIFDDQFSVERPDGSNFTLKIRSTKLEDSAMYFCASTDRNEGYTFGSGTRLTVV.

The chain uses TRBV5-1 and TRBJ2-3; 7 nucleotides agree with TRBD1. The CDR3 totals 14 residues. Losses at the gene ends were 2 bases for V and 4 bases for J; bases not matched to a gene: 4. Germline V CDR1 and CDR2: SGHRS, YFSETQ. The CDR3 coding sequence is TGCGCCAGCAGCTTACAGGGGACAGCAGATACGCAGTATTTT. Amino acid sequence: CASSLQGTADTQYF.

For this clone: Other DNA sequences within the sample encode an identical CDR3. The chain joins TRBV2 to TRBJ1-2; D gene uncertain. Germline V lookup: CDR1 SNHLY, CDR2 FYNNEI. The CDR3 runs 12 residues. Trimming cost V 9 bases and J 0 bases, with 8 bases left between them. The CDR3 spells CASSGANYGYTF. CDR3 DNA: TGTGCCAGTTCGGGTGCTAACTATGGCTACACCTTC.

The chain couples TRBV5-1 to TRBJ1-1, with a weak D call TRBD1 (5 bases). From germline, CDR1 is SGHRS and CDR2 YFSETQ. The CDR3 is made up of 16 amino acids. Between the trimmed V and J ends, which lost 1 base and 1 base, there was a span of 14 bases. In nucleotides, the CDR3 is TGCGCCAGCAGCTTGCTCGGGGGGTTTGGGAACACTGAAGCTTTCTTT. Residues: CASSLLGGFGNTEAFF.

The rearrangement links TRBV5-1 to TRBJ2-7; TRBD2 might be the D (6 bases). Trimming cost V 5 bases and J 0 bases, with 15 bases left between them. CDR1 is SGHRS, CDR2 YFSETQ, per germline. CDR3 length: 15 residues. Written as DNA, the CDR3 is TGCGCCAGCAGGGGCCGGGACTTGAGCTCCTACGAGCAGTACTTC. This sequence encodes CASRGRDLSSYEQYF. The complete variable domain, with remaining parts taken from reference TRBV5-1 and TRBJ2-7, reads KAGVTQTPRYLIKTRGQQVTLSCSPISGHRSVSWYQQTPGQGLQFLFEYFSETQRNKGNFPGRFSGRQFSNSRSEMNVSTLELGDSALYLCASRGRDLSSYEQYFGPGTRLTVT.

The gene calls are TRBV6-5 and TRBJ1-4, with D unresolved. Trimming shortened V by 0 bases and J by 9 bases, and 8 bases separated the two germline ends. Germline V gives CDR1 MNHEY, CDR2 SVGAGI. The CDR3 has 13 residues. CDR3 region: CASSYSSPKKLFF. CDR3 in DNA: TGTGCCAGCAGTTACTCGAGTCCCAAAAAACTGTTTTTT.

V is TRBV30 and J is TRBJ1-1; a possible D gene is TRBD1 (6 bases). The V end was cut by 3 bases, the J end by 0 bases, with 11 bases between. CDR3 length equals 14 residues. Germline assignment: CDR1 GTSNPN and CDR2 SVGIG (reference sequence). In DNA, the CDR3 is TGTGCCTGGAGCGGGACACCTATGAACACTGAAGCTTTCTTT. Residues: CAWSGTPMNTEAFF.

This clone was found a few times. The chain is built from TRBV27 and TRBJ2-6; a weak D match, TRBD1 (6 bases). The ends were cut back, 5 bases at V and 2 bases at J, with 10 bases in the middle. CDR1 and CDR2 from the germline V gene are MNHEY and SMNVEV (reference sequence). CDR3 size: 15 residues. CDR3: CASSAQGTGANVLTF. In DNA, the CDR3 is TGTGCCAGCAGTGCTCAGGGGACTGGGGCCAACGTCCTGACTTTC.

In its sample, this clone was seen a few times. CDR3 sequence reads: CASRGTGNYGYTF. CDR3 DNA: TGTGCCAGCAGGGGGACAGGGAACTATGGCTACACCTTC. The V and J genes are TRBV25-1 and TRBJ1-2; TRBD1 agrees at 9 bases. There are 13 residues in the CDR3. Germline V gene data show CDR1 as MGHDK and CDR2 as SYGVNS. Losses at the gene ends were 6 bases for V and 2 bases for J; bases not matched to a gene: 1.

The chain combines TRBV5-1 with TRBJ2-7, with no clear D. V shed 6 bases and J shed 1 base, with 5 bases lying between them. Germline CDR1 SGHRS, CDR2 YFSETQ. CDR3 length: 11 residues. CDR3 loop: CASTDSYEQYF. The CDR3 DNA is TGCGCCAGCACAGATTCCTACGAGCAGTACTTC.

This chain links TRBV7-2 with TRBJ1-4; D ambiguous. The CDR3 spans 16 residues. V dropped 3 bases and J dropped 2 bases, with 13 bases sitting between them. Germline V gene data show CDR1 as SGHTA and CDR2 as FQGNSA. Here the CDR3 DNA reads TGTGCCAGCAGCTTCGGCGGACTTACGACTAATGAAAAACTGTTTTTT. It translates to CASSFGGLTTNEKLFF.